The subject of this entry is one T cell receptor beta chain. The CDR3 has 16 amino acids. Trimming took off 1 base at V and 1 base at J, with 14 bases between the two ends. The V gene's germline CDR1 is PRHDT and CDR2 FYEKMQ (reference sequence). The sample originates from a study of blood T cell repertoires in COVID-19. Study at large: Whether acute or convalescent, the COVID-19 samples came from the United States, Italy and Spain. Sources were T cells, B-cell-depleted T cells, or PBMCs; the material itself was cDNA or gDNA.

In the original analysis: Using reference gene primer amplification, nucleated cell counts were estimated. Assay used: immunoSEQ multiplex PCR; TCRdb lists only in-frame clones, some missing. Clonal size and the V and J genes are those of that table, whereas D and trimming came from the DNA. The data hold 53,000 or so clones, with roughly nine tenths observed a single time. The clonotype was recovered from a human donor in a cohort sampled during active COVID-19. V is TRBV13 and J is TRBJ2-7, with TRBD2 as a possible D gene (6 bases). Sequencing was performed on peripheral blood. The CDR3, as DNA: TGTGCCAGCAGCTTAGAATCCGGGACTGAATCCTACGAGCAGTACTTC. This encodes CASSLESGTESYEQYF.